This T cell receptor beta chain was documented in a study of shared clonotypes between healthy human individuals. The protocol was immunoSEQ multiplex PCR, while the TCRdb copy is restricted to in-frame clones and leaves out a portion. Here the sample spans 1.5 million to 2.5 million clones, about 95% being singletons. To note about this clone: Its target is unknown.

Germline CDR1 reads LNHDA; CDR2 reads SQIVND (reference sequence). V shed 3 bases and J shed 2 bases, with 22 bases lying between them. This CDR3 contains 18 residues. CD8 cells regarded as naive lacked CD45RO, were positively chosen for CCR7, and omitted terminally differentiated effector memory CD45RA+ cells. The study's findings and limits: Naive CD4 clonotype sharing across several donors was approximately 5%. An effect of sequencing depth on clonotype sharing among donors was expected. The generation probabilities recorded for non-shared clonotypes fell below those of clonotypes shared by all four donors. In the sorted subsets, rarefaction showed sequencing was incomplete despite large depth.

The sample was naive CD8+ T cells sorted from blood. The clonotype originates from a man aged 18 to 35 in good health. J is TRBJ1-2 and V is TRBV19; D is perhaps TRBD1 (5 bases). The CDR3 nucleotides are TGTGCCAGTAGTATTGCCGCCCCTGGGGAAGAGGGGAACTATGGCTACACCTTC. This codes for CASSIAAPGEEGNYGYTF.